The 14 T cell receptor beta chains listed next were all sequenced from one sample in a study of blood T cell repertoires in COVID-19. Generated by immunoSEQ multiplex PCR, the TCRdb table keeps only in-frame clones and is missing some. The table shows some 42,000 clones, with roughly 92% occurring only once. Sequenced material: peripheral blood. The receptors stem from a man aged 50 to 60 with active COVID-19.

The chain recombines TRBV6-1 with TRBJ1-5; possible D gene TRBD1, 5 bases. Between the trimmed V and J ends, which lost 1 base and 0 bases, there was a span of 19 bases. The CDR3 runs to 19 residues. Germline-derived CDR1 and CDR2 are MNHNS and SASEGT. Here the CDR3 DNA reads TGTGCCAGCAGTGAAGAAACAGGCCTACCTCGCTATAGCAATCAGCCCCAGCATTTT. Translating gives CASSEETGLPRYSNQPQHF.

CDR3 region: CASSASGGAISYNEQFF. The CDR3, as DNA: TGCGCCAGCAGCGCCAGCGGGGGGGCGATCTCCTACAATGAGCAGTTCTTC. This chain links TRBV5-1 with TRBJ2-1; 10 bases align to TRBD2. The CDR3 totals 17 residues. Per the germline V gene, CDR1 is SGHRS and CDR2 is YFSETQ. The V and J ends lost 4 bases and 0 bases, in that order; junction bases with no gene match: 7. The entire variable domain, with the rest obtained from reference TRBV5-1 and TRBJ2-1, is as follows: KAGVTQTPRYLIKTRGQQVTLSCSPISGHRSVSWYQQTPGQGLQFLFEYFSETQRNKGNFPGRFSGRQFSNSRSEMNVSTLELGDSALYLCASSASGGAISYNEQFFGPGTRLTVL.

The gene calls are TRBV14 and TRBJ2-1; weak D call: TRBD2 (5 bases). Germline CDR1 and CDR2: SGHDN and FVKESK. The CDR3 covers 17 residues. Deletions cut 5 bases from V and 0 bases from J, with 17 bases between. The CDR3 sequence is CASSDLGAESSYNEQFF. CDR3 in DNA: TGTGCCAGCAGCGACCTGGGAGCGGAGAGCTCCTACAATGAGCAGTTCTTC.

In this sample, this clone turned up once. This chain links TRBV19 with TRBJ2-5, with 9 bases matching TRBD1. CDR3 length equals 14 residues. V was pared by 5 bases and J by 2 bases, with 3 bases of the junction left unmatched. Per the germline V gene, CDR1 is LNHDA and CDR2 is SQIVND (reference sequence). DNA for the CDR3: TGTGCCAGTAGTCACGGACAGGGGCAAGAGACCCAGTACTTC. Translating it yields CASSHGQGQETQYF.

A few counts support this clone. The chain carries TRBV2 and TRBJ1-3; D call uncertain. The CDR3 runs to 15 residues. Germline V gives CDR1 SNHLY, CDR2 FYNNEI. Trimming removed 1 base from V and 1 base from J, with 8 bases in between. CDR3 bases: TGTGCCAGCAGTGAAGGGCAGGCATCTGGAAACACCATATATTTT. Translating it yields CASSEGQASGNTIYF.

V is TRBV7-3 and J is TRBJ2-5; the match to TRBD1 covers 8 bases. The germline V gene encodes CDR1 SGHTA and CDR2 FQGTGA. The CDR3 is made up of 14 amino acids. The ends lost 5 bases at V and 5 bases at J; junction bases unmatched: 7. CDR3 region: CASSRTGQGETQYF. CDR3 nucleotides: TGTGCCAGCAGCCGGACAGGACAGGGTGAGACCCAGTACTTC.

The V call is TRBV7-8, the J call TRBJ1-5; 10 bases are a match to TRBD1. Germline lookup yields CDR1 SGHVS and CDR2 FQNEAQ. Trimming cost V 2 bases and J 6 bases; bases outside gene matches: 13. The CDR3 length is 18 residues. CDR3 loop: CASSLRGTGDLLGQPQHF. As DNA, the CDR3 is TGTGCCAGCAGCTTAAGGGGGACAGGGGATTTGTTAGGTCAGCCCCAGCATTTT.

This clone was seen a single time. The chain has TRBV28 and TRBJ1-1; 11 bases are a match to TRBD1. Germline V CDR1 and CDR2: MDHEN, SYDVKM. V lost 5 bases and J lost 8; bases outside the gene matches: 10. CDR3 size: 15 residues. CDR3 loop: CASSTGQGASSEAFF. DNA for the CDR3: TGTGCCAGCAGTACCGGACAGGGGGCAAGCTCGGAAGCTTTCTTT.

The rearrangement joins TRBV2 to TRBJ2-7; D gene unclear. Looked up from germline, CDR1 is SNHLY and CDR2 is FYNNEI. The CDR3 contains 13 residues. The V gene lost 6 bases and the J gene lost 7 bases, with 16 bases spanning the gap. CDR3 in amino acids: CASRENLAEEQYF. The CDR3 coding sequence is TGTGCCAGCAGAGAGAACTTAGCAGAAGAGCAGTACTTC.

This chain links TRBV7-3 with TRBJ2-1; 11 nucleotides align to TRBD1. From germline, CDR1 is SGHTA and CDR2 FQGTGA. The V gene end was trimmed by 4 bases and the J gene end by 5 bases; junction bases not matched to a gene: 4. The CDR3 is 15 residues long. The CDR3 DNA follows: TGTGCCAGCAGCTGGGGACAGGGGGATCACAATGAGCAGTTCTTC. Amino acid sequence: CASSWGQGDHNEQFF.

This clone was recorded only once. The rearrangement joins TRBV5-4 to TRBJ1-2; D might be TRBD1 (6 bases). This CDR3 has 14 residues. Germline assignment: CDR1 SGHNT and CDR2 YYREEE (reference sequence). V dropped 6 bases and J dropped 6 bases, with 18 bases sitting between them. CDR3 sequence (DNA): TGTGCCAGCATTAAGACCCGGGGGGGCAATGGCTACACCTTC. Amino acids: CASIKTRGGNGYTF.

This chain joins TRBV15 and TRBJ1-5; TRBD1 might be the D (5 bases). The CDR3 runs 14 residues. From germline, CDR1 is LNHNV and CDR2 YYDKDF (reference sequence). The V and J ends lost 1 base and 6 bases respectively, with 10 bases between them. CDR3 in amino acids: CATSRVRGGQPQHF. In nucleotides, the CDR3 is TGTGCCACCAGCAGAGTAAGGGGTGGTCAGCCCCAGCATTTT.

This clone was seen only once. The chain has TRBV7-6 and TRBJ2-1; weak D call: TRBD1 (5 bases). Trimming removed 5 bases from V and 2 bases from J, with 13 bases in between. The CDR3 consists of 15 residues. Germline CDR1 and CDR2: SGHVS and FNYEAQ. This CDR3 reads CASSPVTGAYNEQFF. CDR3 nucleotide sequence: TGTGCCAGCAGCCCCGTTACAGGCGCCTACAATGAGCAGTTCTTC.

CDR3 residues: CASSLLGGTSTEAFF. The CDR3 nucleotides read TGCGCCAGCAGCTTGCTAGGGGGCACGAGCACTGAAGCTTTCTTT. V gene TRBV5-1 combines with J gene TRBJ1-1; TRBD1 agrees at 7 bases. Germline V lookup: CDR1 SGHRS, CDR2 YFSETQ. This CDR3 has 15 residues. V lost 1 base and J lost 4; bases outside the gene matches: 7.